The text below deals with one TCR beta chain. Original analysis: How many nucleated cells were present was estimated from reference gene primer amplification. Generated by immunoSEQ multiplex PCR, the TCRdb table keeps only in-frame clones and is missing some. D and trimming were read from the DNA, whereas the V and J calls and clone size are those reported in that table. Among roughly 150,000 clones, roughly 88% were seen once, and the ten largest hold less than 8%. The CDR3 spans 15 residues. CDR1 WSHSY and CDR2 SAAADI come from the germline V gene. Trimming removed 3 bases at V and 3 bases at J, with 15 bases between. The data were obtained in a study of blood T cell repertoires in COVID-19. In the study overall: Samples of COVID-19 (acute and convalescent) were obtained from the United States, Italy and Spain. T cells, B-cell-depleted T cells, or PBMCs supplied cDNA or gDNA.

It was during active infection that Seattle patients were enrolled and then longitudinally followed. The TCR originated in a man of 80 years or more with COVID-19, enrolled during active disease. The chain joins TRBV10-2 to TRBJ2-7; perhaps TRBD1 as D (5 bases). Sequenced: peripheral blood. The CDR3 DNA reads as TGCGCCAGCAGTGATGGTAATTTAGGGGTCTACGAGCAGTACTTC. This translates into CASSDGNLGVYEQYF.